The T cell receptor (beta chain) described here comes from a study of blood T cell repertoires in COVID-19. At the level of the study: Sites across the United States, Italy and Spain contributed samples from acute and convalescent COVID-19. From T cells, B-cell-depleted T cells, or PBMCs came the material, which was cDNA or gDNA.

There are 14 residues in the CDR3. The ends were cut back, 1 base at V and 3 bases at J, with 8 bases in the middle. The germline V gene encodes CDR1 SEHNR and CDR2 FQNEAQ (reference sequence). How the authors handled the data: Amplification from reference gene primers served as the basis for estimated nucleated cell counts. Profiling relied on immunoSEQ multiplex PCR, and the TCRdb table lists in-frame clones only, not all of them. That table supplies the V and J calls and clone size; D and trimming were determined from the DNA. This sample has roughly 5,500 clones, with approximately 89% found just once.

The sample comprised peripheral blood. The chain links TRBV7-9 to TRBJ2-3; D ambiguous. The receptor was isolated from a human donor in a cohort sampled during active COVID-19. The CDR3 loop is CASSLEWRTDTQYF. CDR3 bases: TGTGCCAGCAGCTTAGAGTGGCGGACAGATACGCAGTATTTT.